The TCR beta chain described here comes from a study of blood T cell repertoires in COVID-19. Study-level background: The United States, Italy and Spain provided the acute and convalescent COVID-19 samples. The cDNA or gDNA used as material had been derived from T cells, B-cell-depleted T cells, or PBMCs.

The CDR3 runs to 16 residues. Germline CDR1 is ENHRY and CDR2 is SYGVKD. Trimming took 0 bases from V and 3 from J, leaving 11 bases between them. Per the original methods: Cell counts per sample came from amplifying reference gene primers. Clones were sequenced by immunoSEQ multiplex PCR, and TCRdb holds only the in-frame ones, with some missing. V and J calls and clone size are as listed in that table; D and trimming were resolved from the DNA. This table has 110,000 or so clones, about 85% appearing once. The TCR comes from a man aged 35 to 55 with acute or convalescent COVID-19. The specimen sequenced was peripheral blood. This sequence joins TRBV10-3 and TRBJ2-2; D gene ambiguous. In DNA, the CDR3 is TGTGCCATCAGTGAGTCGCCCCTACGGGACACCGGGGAGCTGTTTTTT. This codes for CAISESPLRDTGELFF.